Listed below are T cell receptor beta chains from one sample, sequenced in a study of blood T cell repertoires in COVID-19. TCRdb's table, derived via immunoSEQ multiplex PCR, lists solely in-frame clones and lacks some. Here the sample spans more than 90,000 clones, 82% being singletons. The specimen was peripheral blood. Source of these receptors: a man in his 70s with acute or convalescent COVID-19. The CDR3 runs from the conserved cysteine through the conserved F or W. Fields, in order: J gene, clone size, D gene, V gene, CDR3 protein. D genes are given only for firm matches. The size field is filled for only some rows; it gives once, few, many or a size class.

J: TRBJ1-2
size: -
D: TRBD1
V: TRBV13
CDR3: CASSYFLGGMGQANYGYTF

J: TRBJ1-1
size: -
D: -
V: TRBV9
CDR3: CASSGVGGGGTEAFF

J: TRBJ2-1
size: -
D: TRBD1
V: TRBV10-3
CDR3: CAISESGQLYNEQFF

J: TRBJ1-6
size: few
D: -
V: TRBV28
CDR3: CASSLGGPIYNSPLHF

J: TRBJ2-1
size: -
D: TRBD2
V: TRBV9
CDR3: CASSLGMGGTYNEQFF

J: TRBJ1-5
size: -
D: -
V: TRBV1
CDR3: CTSSQATPYSNQPQHF

J: TRBJ2-1
size: -
D: TRBD1
V: TRBV6-5
CDR3: CASSGQVYNEQFF

J: TRBJ2-1
size: once
D: TRBD2
V: TRBV19
CDR3: CASSIGASGRNEQFF

J: TRBJ2-7
size: -
D: TRBD1
V: TRBV3-1/TRBV3-2
CDR3: CASSQTGTGEQYF

J: TRBJ1-6
size: -
D: -
V: TRBV5-1
CDR3: CASSLESDSPSPLHF

J: TRBJ1-1
size: -
D: TRBD1
V: TRBV3-1/TRBV3-2
CDR3: CASSHSTGGGKAFF

J: TRBJ2-7
size: few
D: TRBD2
V: TRBV6-5
CDR3: CASSKTSGSYEQYF

J: TRBJ1-6
size: few
D: -
V: TRBV28
CDR3: CASSFREVRSPLHF

J: TRBJ2-1
size: -
D: TRBD2
V: TRBV6-5
CDR3: CASSYSAGTPGEQFF

J: TRBJ2-3
size: -
D: -
V: TRBV12-2
CDR3: CASRFPPGLAETDTQYF

J: TRBJ2-7
size: -
D: -
V: TRBV27
CDR3: CASSPIRQPLGEQYF

J: TRBJ2-1
size: once
D: TRBD2
V: TRBV10-2
CDR3: CASRPGLAYNEQFF

J: TRBJ2-7
size: -
D: TRBD2
V: TRBV14
CDR3: CASRATSGSLYEQYF

J: TRBJ2-5
size: -
D: -
V: TRBV19
CDR3: CASNGGRSIETQYF

J: TRBJ1-1
size: -
D: -
V: TRBV5-1
CDR3: CASSLGFSLGGEAFF

J: TRBJ2-2
size: -
D: TRBD2
V: TRBV5-1
CDR3: CASSLGTSGSPTGELFF

J: TRBJ1-2
size: -
D: TRBD1
V: TRBV28
CDR3: CASSHSYGTEVYGYTF

J: TRBJ2-5
size: -
D: -
V: TRBV29-1
CDR3: CSVERVGSARQETQYF

J: TRBJ2-1
size: -
D: -
V: TRBV24-1
CDR3: CATSDAGSGNEQFF

J: TRBJ2-3
size: -
D: -
V: TRBV18
CDR3: CASSPGSGRTDTQYF

J: TRBJ1-1
size: -
D: TRBD1
V: TRBV3-1/TRBV3-2
CDR3: CASSRDRDTEAFF

J: TRBJ2-5
size: -
D: -
V: TRBV25-1
CDR3: CARPAVDKQETQYF

J: TRBJ2-2
size: -
D: -
V: TRBV3-1/TRBV3-2
CDR3: CASSNPHGASNTGELFF

J: TRBJ1-1
size: -
D: -
V: TRBV19
CDR3: CASSIVQNTEAFF

J: TRBJ1-5
size: -
D: -
V: TRBV2
CDR3: CASDGANNQPQHF

J: TRBJ1-3
size: -
D: TRBD1
V: TRBV3-1/TRBV3-2
CDR3: CASSPITGGSGNTIYF

J: TRBJ1-1
size: -
D: -
V: TRBV18
CDR3: CASSPGVNTEAFF

J: TRBJ1-2
size: -
D: TRBD1
V: TRBV7-9
CDR3: CASSSRDRDYGYTF

J: TRBJ2-5
size: -
D: TRBD2
V: TRBV5-6
CDR3: CASSLAQLALTSGKETQYF

J: TRBJ2-7
size: -
D: -
V: TRBV28
CDR3: CASSESFGRVEQYF

J: TRBJ2-1
size: once
D: -
V: TRBV2
CDR3: CASQRYNEQFF

J: TRBJ2-5
size: -
D: -
V: TRBV4-2
CDR3: CASSQAAGIQETQYF

J: TRBJ2-7
size: -
D: TRBD1
V: TRBV4-1
CDR3: CASSQATGGSYEQYF

J: TRBJ2-1
size: -
D: -
V: TRBV14
CDR3: CASSQVLSVANPSYNEQFF

J: TRBJ1-3
size: -
D: TRBD1
V: TRBV29-1
CDR3: CSVGDSSGNTIYF

J: TRBJ2-3
size: -
D: -
V: TRBV5-1
CDR3: CASSLVGGPTDTQYF

J: TRBJ2-7
size: -
D: -
V: TRBV7-8
CDR3: CASSLAGTPTYEQYF

J: TRBJ2-3
size: -
D: -
V: TRBV5-6
CDR3: CASSLERRGSTDTQYF

J: TRBJ2-7
size: -
D: -
V: TRBV7-2
CDR3: CASSRVSTYEQYF

J: TRBJ2-4
size: -
D: TRBD2
V: TRBV6-1
CDR3: CASSDRLGLAETLAKNIQYF

J: TRBJ2-2
size: -
D: -
V: TRBV4-2
CDR3: CASSRTPSTGELFF

J: TRBJ2-1
size: -
D: -
V: TRBV3-1/TRBV3-2
CDR3: CASSQDTSSYNEQFF

J: TRBJ2-1
size: -
D: -
V: TRBV7-9
CDR3: CASQVWGGNEQFF

J: TRBJ1-2
size: -
D: TRBD1
V: TRBV4-2
CDR3: CASSLSPDRDQYGYTF

J: TRBJ1-5
size: -
D: -
V: TRBV9
CDR3: CASSAPGEGDQPQHF

J: TRBJ2-3
size: -
D: TRBD2
V: TRBV7-9
CDR3: CASSRGTSGFTDTQYF

J: TRBJ1-5
size: -
D: TRBD1
V: TRBV5-1
CDR3: CASSPGGTGGHQPQHF

J: TRBJ1-2
size: -
D: -
V: TRBV18
CDR3: CASSLRGNGYTF